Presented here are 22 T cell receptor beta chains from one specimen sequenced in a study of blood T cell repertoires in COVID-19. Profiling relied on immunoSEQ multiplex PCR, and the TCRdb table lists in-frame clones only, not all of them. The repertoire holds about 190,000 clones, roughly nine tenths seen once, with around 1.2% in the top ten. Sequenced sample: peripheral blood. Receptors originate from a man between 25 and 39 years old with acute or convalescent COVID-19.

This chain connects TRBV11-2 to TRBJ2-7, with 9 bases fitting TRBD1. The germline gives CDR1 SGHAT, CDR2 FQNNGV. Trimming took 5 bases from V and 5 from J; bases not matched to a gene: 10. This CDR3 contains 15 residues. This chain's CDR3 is CASSRTQGAFHEQYF. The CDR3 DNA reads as TGTGCCAGCAGCCGGACACAGGGGGCCTTCCACGAGCAGTACTTC. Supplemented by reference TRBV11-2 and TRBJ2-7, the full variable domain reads EAGVAQSPRYKIIEKRQSVAFWCNPISGHATLYWYQQILGQGPKLLIQFQNNGVVDDSQLPKDRFSAERLKGVDSTLKIQPAKLEDSAVYLCASSRTQGAFHEQYFGPGTRLTVT.

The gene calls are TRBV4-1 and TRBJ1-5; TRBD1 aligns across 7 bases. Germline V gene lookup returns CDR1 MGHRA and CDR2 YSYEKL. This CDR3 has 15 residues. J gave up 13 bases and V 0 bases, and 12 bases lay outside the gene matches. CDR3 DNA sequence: TGCGCCAGCAGCCAAGACCCCGGAACCGGGACAGTTCAGCATTTT. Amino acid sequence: CASSQDPGTGTVQHF.

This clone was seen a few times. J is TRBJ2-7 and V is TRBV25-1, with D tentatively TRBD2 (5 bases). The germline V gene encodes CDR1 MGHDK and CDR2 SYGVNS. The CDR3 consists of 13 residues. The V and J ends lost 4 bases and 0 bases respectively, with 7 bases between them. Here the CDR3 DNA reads TGTGCCAGCAGTGCACGGGGCTCCTACGAGCAGTACTTC. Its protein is CASSARGSYEQYF.

In DNA form, the CDR3 reads TGTGCCAGCAGCCCCTACCCTAGCCCCCAAGGGAATGAGCAGTTCTTC. It yields the protein CASSPYPSPQGNEQFF. The chain employs TRBV3-1 (or the pseudogene TRBV3-2) and TRBJ2-1; D might be TRBD2 (5 bases). Germline values: CDR1 LGHDT, CDR2 YNNKEL (reference sequence). Trimming took off 4 bases at V and 7 bases at J, with 20 bases between the two ends. The CDR3 spans 16 residues.

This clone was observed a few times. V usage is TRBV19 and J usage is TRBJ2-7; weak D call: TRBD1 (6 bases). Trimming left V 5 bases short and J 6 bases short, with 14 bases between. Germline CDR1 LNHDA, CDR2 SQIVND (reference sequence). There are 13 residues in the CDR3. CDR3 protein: CASSSTRGTEQYF. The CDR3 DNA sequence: TGTGCCAGTAGTTCCACTAGGGGGACCGAGCAGTACTTC.

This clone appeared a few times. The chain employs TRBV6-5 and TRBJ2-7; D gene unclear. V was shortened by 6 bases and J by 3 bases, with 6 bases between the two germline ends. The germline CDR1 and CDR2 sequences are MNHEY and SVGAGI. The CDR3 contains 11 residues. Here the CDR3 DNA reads TGTGCCAGCAGCCATAGCTACGAGCAGTACTTC. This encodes CASSHSYEQYF.

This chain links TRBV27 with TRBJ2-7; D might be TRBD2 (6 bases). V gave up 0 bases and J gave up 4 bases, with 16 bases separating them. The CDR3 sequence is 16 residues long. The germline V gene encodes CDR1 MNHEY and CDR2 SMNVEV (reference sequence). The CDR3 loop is CASSLSVRELRYEQYF. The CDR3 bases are TGTGCCAGCAGTTTATCGGTCCGGGAGCTCCGGTACGAGCAGTACTTC.

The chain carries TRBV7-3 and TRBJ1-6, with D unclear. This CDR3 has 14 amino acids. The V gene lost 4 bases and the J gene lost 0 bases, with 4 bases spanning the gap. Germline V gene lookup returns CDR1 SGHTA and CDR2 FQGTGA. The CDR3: CASSSSSYNSPLHF. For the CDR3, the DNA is TGTGCCAGCAGCTCCAGCTCCTATAATTCACCCCTCCACTTT.

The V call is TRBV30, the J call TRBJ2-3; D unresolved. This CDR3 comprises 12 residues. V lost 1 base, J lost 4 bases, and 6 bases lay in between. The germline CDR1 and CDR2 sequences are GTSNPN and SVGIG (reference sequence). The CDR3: CAWSDSSDTQYF. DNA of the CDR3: TGTGCCTGGAGTGATTCTTCAGATACGCAGTATTTT.

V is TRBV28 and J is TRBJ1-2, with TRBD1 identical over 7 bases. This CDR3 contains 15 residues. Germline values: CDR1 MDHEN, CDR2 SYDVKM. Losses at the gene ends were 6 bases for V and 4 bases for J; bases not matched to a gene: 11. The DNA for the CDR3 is TGTGCCAGCAGGCCTCCGGGACAGTTAACCTATGGCTACACCTTC. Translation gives CASRPPGQLTYGYTF.

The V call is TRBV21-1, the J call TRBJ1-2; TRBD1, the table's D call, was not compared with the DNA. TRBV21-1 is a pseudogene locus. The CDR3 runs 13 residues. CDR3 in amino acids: CASSKIRASGYTF. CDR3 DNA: TGTGCCAGCAGCAAAATCAGGGCCTCTGGCTACACCTTC.

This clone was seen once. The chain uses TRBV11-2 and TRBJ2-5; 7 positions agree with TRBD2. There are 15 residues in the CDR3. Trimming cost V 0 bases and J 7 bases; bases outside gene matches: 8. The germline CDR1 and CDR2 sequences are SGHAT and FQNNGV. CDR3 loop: CASSLEISPSGTQYF. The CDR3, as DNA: TGTGCCAGCAGCTTAGAAATTAGCCCTAGCGGGACCCAGTACTTC.

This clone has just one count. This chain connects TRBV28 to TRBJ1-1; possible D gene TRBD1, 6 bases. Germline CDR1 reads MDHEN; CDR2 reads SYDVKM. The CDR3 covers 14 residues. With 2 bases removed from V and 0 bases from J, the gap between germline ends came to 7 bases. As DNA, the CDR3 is TGTGCCAGCAGTTTAACAGGGATGAACACTGAAGCTTTCTTT. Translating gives CASSLTGMNTEAFF.

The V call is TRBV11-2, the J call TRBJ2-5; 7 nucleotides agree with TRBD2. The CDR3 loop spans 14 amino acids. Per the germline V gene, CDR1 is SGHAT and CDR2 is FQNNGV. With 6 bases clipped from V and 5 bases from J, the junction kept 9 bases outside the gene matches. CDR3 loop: CASSRTSRTETQYF. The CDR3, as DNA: TGTGCCAGCAGTCGGACTAGTCGAACGGAGACCCAGTACTTC.

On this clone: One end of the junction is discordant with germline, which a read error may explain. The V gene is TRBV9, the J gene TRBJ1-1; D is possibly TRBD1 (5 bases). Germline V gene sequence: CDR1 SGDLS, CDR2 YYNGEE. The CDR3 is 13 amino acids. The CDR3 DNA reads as TGTGCCAGCAGCGTATCAGGGAACGCTGAAGCTTTCTTT. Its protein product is CASSVSGNAEAFF.

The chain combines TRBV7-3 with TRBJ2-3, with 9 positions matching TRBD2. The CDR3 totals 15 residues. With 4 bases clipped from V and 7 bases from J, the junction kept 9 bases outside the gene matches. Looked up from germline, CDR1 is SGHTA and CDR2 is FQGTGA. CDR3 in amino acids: CASSSLPGLANTQYF. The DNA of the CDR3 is TGTGCCAGCAGCTCCTTACCGGGACTAGCTAATACGCAGTATTTT.

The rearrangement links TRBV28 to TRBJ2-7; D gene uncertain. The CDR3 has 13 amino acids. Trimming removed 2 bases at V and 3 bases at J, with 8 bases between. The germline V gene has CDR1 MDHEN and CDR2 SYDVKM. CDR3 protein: CASSLTVIYEQYF. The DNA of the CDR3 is TGTGCCAGCAGTTTAACTGTAATCTACGAGCAGTACTTC.

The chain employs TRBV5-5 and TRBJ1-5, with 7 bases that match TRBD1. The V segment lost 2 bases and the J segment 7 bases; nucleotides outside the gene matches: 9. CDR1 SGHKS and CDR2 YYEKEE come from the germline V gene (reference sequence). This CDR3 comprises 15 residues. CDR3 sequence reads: CASSFQQGLGQPQHF. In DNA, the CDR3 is TGTGCCAGCAGCTTTCAACAGGGGCTTGGGCAGCCCCAGCATTTT.

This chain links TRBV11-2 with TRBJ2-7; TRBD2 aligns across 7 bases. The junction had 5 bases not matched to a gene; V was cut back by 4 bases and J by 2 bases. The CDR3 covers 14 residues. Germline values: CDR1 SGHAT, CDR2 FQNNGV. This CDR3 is CASSYLRGAYEQYF. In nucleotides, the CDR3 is TGTGCCAGCAGCTACCTTCGGGGGGCCTACGAGCAGTACTTC.

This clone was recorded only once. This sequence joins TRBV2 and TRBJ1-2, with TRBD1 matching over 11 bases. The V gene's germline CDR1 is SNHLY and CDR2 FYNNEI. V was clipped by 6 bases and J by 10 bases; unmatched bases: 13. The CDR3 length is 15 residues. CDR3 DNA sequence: TGTGCCAGCAGCCAAATCGCGGGACAGGGGGTTGACTACACCTTC. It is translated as CASSQIAGQGVDYTF. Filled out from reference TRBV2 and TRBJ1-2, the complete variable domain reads EPEVTQTPSHQVTQMGQEVILRCVPISNHLYFYWYRQILGQKVEFLVSFYNNEISEKSEIFDDQFSVERPDGSNFTLKIRSTKLEDSAMYFCASSQIAGQGVDYTFGSGTRLTVV.

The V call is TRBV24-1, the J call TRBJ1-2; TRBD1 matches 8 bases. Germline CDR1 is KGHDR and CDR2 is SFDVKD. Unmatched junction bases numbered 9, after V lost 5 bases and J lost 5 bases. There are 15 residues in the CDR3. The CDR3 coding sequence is TGTGCCACCAGTGGCCCAGGACAGGGAGGGTATGGCTACACCTTC. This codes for CATSGPGQGGYGYTF.

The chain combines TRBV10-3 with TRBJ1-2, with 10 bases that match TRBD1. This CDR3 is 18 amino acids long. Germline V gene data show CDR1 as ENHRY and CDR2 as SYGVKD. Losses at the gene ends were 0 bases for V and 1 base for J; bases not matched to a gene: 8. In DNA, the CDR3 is TGTGCCATCAGTGAGTCGATTAGGACAGGGGGTTTTAACTATGGCTACACCTTC. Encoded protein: CAISESIRTGGFNYGYTF.